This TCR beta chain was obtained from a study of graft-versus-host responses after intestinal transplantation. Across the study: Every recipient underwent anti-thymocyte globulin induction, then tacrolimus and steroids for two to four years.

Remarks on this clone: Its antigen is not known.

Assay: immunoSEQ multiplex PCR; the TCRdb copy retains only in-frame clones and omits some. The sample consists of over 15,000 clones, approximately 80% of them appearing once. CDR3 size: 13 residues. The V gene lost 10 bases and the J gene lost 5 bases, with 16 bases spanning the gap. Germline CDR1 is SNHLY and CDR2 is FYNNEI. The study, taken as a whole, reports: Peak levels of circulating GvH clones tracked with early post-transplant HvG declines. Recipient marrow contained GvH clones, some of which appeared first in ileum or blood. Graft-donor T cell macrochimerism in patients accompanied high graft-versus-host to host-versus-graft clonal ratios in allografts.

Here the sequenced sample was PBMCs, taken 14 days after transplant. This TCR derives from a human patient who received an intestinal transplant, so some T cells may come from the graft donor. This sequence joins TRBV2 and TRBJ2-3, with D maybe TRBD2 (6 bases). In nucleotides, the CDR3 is TGTGCCACCAGGAGGGGTGAGAAAGATACGCAGTATTTT. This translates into CATRRGEKDTQYF.